Listed below are T cell receptor beta chains from one sample, sequenced in a study of CD8 T cells in Susac syndrome. MiXCR, applied by TCRdb to the immunoSEQ multiplex PCR reads, yields one record per CDR3 protein. The sample records 200,000 or so distinct CDR3 sequences, 90% to 95% being singletons. Sequencing input: CD4+ T cells from PBMCs. All receptors derive from a human donor with multiple sclerosis. The conserved cysteine and the conserved F or W are not part of the CDR3 here. Fields, in order: V gene, CDR3 protein.

>TRBV18
ASSPMGGSNTGELF
>TRBV9
ASSVASGQGVSRTEAF
>TRBV7-9
ASSLYLVAGEEQY
>TRBV9
ASSPSVREQF
>TRBV29-1
SVAAEKTFGYT
>TRBV11-2
ASSTDIGTQY
>TRBV3-1
ASSPSMGIAGSGNEQF
>TRBV10-3
AISRQGFRYEQF
>TRBV25-1
ASRTYTEAF
>TRBV20-1
SARLLAGEPDTQY
>TRBV14
ASSQVGQVYNEQF
>TRBV20-1
SANDRLSGQY
>TRBV20-1
SARAGGYIYT
>TRBV20-1
SASSPRNNEQF
>TRBV7-2
ASNIPGVYINEQF
>TRBV14
ASSQDDRNGTDTQY
>TRBV7-2
ASSSWTSGVEQY
>TRBV19
ASSIGWQPQH
>TRBV24-1
ATSEGGQGHNGYT
>TRBV7-2
ASRGAYGYT
>TRBV29-1
SVEEASGGIYEQY
>TRBV12-3/TRBV12-4
ASSVRGSNQPQH
>TRBV24-1
ATSDQGLHRNEQF
>TRBV12-3/TRBV12-4
ASSLLRHEQY